The rows below give T cell receptor beta chains drawn from one sample of a study of CD8+ T cells in alopecia areata. Assay used: immunoSEQ multiplex PCR; TCRdb lists only in-frame clones, some missing. Here the sample spans around 250,000 clones, 67% being singletons. The starting material was CD4+ T cells sorted from blood, obtained at week 0. These receptors originate from a human donor with alopecia areata. CDR3s include the opening cysteine and the closing phenylalanine or tryptophan. Each record gives: J gene, CDR3 length, D gene, clone size, V gene, CDR3 protein, CDR3 DNA. A D gene is named only where the DNA matches it firmly. Expanded clones are given a class, and other clones once, few, many or no size at all.

j_gene: TRBJ1-1; len: 15; d_gene: -; abundance: -; v_gene: TRBV7-9; CDR3aa: CASSQPGHPNTEAFF; CDR3nt: TGTGCCAGCAGCCAGCCGGGACACCCGAACACTGAAGCTTTCTTT
j_gene: TRBJ1-1; len: 14; d_gene: -; abundance: -; v_gene: TRBV7-8; CDR3aa: CASSLVVGVTEAFF; CDR3nt: TGTGCCAGCAGCTTAGTGGTGGGGGTCACTGAAGCTTTCTTT
j_gene: TRBJ1-5; len: 14; d_gene: -; abundance: -; v_gene: TRBV2; CDR3aa: CASGDGDSNQPQHF; CDR3nt: TGTGCCAGTGGGGACGGCGATAGCAATCAGCCCCAGCATTTT
j_gene: TRBJ2-7; len: 13; d_gene: -; abundance: -; v_gene: TRBV4-1; CDR3aa: CASSLDRAYEQYF; CDR3nt: TGCGCCAGCAGCCTAGACAGAGCCTACGAGCAGTACTTC
j_gene: TRBJ1-4; len: 13; d_gene: -; abundance: -; v_gene: TRBV29-1; CDR3aa: CSVDQGLGEKLFF; CDR3nt: TGCAGCGTTGACCAGGGGTTGGGTGAAAAACTGTTTTTT
j_gene: TRBJ1-4; len: 11; d_gene: -; abundance: few; v_gene: TRBV19; CDR3aa: CASRVGEKLFF; CDR3nt: TGTGCCAGTAGGGTTGGAGAAAAACTGTTTTTT
j_gene: TRBJ2-5; len: 11; d_gene: -; abundance: few; v_gene: TRBV19; CDR3aa: CASRRRETQYF; CDR3nt: TGTGCCAGTAGGCGTCGAGAGACCCAGTACTTC
j_gene: TRBJ1-2; len: 13; d_gene: -; abundance: -; v_gene: TRBV29-1; CDR3aa: CSVEGPGLGGYTF; CDR3nt: TGCAGCGTTGAAGGACCGGGGCTAGGGGGCTACACCTTC
j_gene: TRBJ2-1; len: 14; d_gene: -; abundance: -; v_gene: TRBV29-1; CDR3aa: CSVGGLARENEQFF; CDR3nt: TGCAGCGTTGGAGGGCTAGCGAGGGAAAATGAGCAGTTCTTC
j_gene: TRBJ2-6; len: 17; d_gene: -; abundance: few; v_gene: TRBV5-1; CDR3aa: CASTPGTVLSGANVLTF; CDR3nt: TGCGCCAGCACCCCGGGAACCGTCCTTTCTGGGGCCAACGTCCTGACTTTC
j_gene: TRBJ1-1; len: 16; d_gene: -; abundance: -; v_gene: TRBV6-5; CDR3aa: CASSYRPGYLNTEAFF; CDR3nt: TGTGCCAGCAGTTACAGGCCAGGGTACTTGAACACTGAAGCTTTCTTT
j_gene: TRBJ2-3; len: 14; d_gene: TRBD2; abundance: -; v_gene: TRBV7-2; CDR3aa: CASSRAGATDTQYF; CDR3nt: TGTGCCAGCAGCCGAGCGGGGGCTACAGATACGCAGTATTTT
j_gene: TRBJ2-5; len: 13; d_gene: -; abundance: -; v_gene: TRBV7-3; CDR3aa: CASSRDVQETQYF; CDR3nt: TGTGCCAGCAGCCGGGACGTCCAAGAGACCCAGTACTTC
j_gene: TRBJ2-5; len: 11; d_gene: -; abundance: -; v_gene: TRBV25-1; CDR3aa: CASMETETQYF; CDR3nt: TGTGCCAGCATGGAAACGGAGACCCAGTACTTC
j_gene: TRBJ2-7; len: 11; d_gene: -; abundance: -; v_gene: TRBV6-5; CDR3aa: CASSNNYEQYF; CDR3nt: TGTGCCAGCAGTAACAACTACGAGCAGTACTTC
j_gene: TRBJ2-1; len: 14; d_gene: -; abundance: -; v_gene: TRBV5-1; CDR3aa: CASSWGASANEQFF; CDR3nt: TGCGCCAGCAGCTGGGGGGCCTCGGCGAATGAGCAGTTCTTC
j_gene: TRBJ2-5; len: 15; d_gene: TRBD2; abundance: -; v_gene: TRBV13; CDR3aa: CASSSVRGGRETQYF; CDR3nt: TGTGCCAGCAGCTCAGTGCGGGGGGGCCGAGAGACCCAGTACTTC
j_gene: TRBJ1-6; len: 15; d_gene: TRBD1; abundance: -; v_gene: TRBV7-2; CDR3aa: CASSLGGTGGSPLHF; CDR3nt: TGTGCCAGCAGCTTAGGGGGGACAGGGGGTTCACCCCTCCACTTT
j_gene: TRBJ1-6; len: 13; d_gene: -; abundance: -; v_gene: TRBV6-5; CDR3aa: CASSPETALTLHF; CDR3nt: TGTGCCAGCAGCCCCGAAACGGCTCTGACCCTCCACTTT
j_gene: TRBJ2-2; len: 14; d_gene: -; abundance: -; v_gene: TRBV30; CDR3aa: CAWSGPLFTGELFF; CDR3nt: TGTGCCTGGAGTGGACCTCTGTTCACCGGGGAGCTGTTTTTT
j_gene: TRBJ1-5; len: 15; d_gene: -; abundance: -; v_gene: TRBV6-5; CDR3aa: CASSYSQGQRQPQHF; CDR3nt: TGTGCCAGCAGTTACTCGCAGGGTCAGCGTCAGCCCCAGCATTTT
j_gene: TRBJ2-2; len: 13; d_gene: TRBD1; abundance: few; v_gene: TRBV10-3; CDR3aa: CAIEGQGTGELFF; CDR3nt: TGTGCCATCGAGGGACAGGGTACCGGGGAGCTGTTTTTT
j_gene: TRBJ1-1; len: 15; d_gene: -; abundance: -; v_gene: TRBV30; CDR3aa: CAAKAGRLGGTEAFF; CDR3nt: TGTGCCGCTAAAGCGGGACGACTGGGAGGCACTGAAGCTTTCTTT
j_gene: TRBJ2-5; len: 14; d_gene: TRBD1; abundance: once; v_gene: TRBV7-9; CDR3aa: CASTTGGRQETQYF; CDR3nt: TGTGCCAGCACTACAGGGGGTCGGCAAGAGACCCAGTACTTC